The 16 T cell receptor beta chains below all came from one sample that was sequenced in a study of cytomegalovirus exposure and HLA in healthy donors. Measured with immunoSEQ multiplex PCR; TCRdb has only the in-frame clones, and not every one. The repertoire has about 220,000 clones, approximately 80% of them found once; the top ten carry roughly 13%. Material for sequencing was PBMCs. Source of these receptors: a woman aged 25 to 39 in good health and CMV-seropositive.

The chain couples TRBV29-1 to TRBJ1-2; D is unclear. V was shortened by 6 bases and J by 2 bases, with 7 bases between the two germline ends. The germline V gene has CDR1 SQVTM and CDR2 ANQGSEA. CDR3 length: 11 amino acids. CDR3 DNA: TGCAGCGTAACAGCGAACTATGGCTACACCTTC. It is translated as CSVTANYGYTF.

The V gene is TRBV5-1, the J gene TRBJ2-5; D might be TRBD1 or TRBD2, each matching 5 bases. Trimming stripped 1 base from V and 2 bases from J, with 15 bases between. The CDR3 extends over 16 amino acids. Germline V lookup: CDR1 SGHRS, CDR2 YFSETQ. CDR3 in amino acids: CASSLLGWGGQETQYF. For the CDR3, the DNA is TGCGCCAGCAGCTTGTTAGGTTGGGGCGGGCAAGAGACCCAGTACTTC.

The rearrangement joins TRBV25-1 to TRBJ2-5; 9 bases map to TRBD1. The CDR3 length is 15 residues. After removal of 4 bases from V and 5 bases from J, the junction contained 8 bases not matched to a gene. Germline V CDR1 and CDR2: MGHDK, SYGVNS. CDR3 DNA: TGTGCCAGCAGTGCCACCGGACAGGGGTGGGAGACCCAGTACTTC. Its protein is CASSATGQGWETQYF.

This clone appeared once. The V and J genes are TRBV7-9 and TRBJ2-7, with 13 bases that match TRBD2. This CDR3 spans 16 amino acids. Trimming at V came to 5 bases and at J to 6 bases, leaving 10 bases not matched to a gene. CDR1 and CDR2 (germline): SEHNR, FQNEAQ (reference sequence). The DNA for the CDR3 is TGTGCCAGCAGCCTCCCAGGGACTAGCGGGATAGGCGAGCAGTACTTC. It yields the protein CASSLPGTSGIGEQYF. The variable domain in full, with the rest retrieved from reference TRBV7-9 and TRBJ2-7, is DTGVSQNPRHKITKRGQNVTFRCDPISEHNRLYWYRQTLGQGPEFLTYFQNEAQLEKSRLLSDRFSAERPKGSFSTLEIQRTEQGDSAMYLCASSLPGTSGIGEQYFGPGTRLTVT.

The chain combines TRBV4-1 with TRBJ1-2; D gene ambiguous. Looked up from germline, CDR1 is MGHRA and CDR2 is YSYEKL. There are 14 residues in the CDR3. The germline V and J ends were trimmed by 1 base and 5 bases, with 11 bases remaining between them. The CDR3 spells CASSQGTVGYGYTF. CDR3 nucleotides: TGCGCCAGCAGCCAAGGGACCGTGGGTTATGGCTACACCTTC.

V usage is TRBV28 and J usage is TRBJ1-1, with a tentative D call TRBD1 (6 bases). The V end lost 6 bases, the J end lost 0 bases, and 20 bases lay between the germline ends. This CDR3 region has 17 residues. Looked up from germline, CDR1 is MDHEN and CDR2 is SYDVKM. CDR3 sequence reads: CASRAIQGRDMNTEAFF. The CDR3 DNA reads TGTGCCAGCAGAGCCATCCAGGGGAGGGACATGAACACTGAAGCTTTCTTT.

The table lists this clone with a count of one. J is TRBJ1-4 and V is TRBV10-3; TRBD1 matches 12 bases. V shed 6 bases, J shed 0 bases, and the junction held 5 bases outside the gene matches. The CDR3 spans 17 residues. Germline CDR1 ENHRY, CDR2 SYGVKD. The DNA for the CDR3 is TGTGCCATCAGCCCCGGGACAGGGGGCACAACTAATGAAAAACTGTTTTTT. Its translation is CAISPGTGGTTNEKLFF.

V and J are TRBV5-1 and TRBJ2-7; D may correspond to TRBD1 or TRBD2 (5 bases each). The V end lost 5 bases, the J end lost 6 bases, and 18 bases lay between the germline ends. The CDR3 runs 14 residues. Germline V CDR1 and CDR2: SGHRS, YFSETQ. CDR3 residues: CASSVRGAPLEQYF. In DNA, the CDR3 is TGCGCCAGCAGTGTAAGAGGGGCGCCCCTCGAGCAGTACTTC. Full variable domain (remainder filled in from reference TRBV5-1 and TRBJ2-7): KAGVTQTPRYLIKTRGQQVTLSCSPISGHRSVSWYQQTPGQGLQFLFEYFSETQRNKGNFPGRFSGRQFSNSRSEMNVSTLELGDSALYLCASSVRGAPLEQYFGPGTRLTVT.

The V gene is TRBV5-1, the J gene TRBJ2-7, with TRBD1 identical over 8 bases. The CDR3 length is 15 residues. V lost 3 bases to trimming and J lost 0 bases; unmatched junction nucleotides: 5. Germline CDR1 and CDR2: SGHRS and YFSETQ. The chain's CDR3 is CASSSGQAASYEQYF. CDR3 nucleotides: TGCGCCAGCAGCTCGGGACAGGCCGCCTCCTACGAGCAGTACTTC.

CDR3: CASSVSDRSNTEAFF. The DNA of the CDR3 is TGTGCCAGCAGCGTTTCTGACCGATCCAACACTGAAGCTTTCTTT. The chain uses TRBV9 and TRBJ1-1, with D unclear. CDR3 length: 15 residues. Between the trimmed V and J ends, which lost 2 bases and 2 bases, there was a span of 13 bases. Germline V CDR1 and CDR2: SGDLS, YYNGEE.

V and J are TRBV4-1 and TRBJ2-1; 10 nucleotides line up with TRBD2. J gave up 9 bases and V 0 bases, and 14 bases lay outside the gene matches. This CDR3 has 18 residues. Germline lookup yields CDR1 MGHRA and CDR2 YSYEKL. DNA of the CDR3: TGCGCCAGCAGCCAAGATCGTAGGGCTAGCGGGAGAAAGGGTGAGCAGTTCTTC. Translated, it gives CASSQDRRASGRKGEQFF.

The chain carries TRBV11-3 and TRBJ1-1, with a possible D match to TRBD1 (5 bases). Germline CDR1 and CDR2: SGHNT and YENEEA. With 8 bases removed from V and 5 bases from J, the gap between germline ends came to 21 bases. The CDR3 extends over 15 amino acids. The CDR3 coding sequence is TGTGCCAGCGTTCCCAGGGAGGGATTGGGGACTGAAGCTTTCTTT. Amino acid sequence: CASVPREGLGTEAFF.

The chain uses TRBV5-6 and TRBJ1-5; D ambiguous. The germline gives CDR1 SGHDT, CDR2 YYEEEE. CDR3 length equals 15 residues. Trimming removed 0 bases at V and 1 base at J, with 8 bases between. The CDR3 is CASSLAGGSNQPQHF. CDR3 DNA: TGTGCCAGCAGCTTGGCGGGAGGAAGCAATCAGCCCCAGCATTTT.

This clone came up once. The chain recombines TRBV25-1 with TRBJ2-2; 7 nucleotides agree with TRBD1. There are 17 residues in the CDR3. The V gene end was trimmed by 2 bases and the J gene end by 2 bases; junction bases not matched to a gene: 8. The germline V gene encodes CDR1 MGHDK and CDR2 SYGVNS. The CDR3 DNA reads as TGTGCCAGCAGTGAACGAAAAGGGACAGTCAACACCGGGGAGCTGTTTTTT. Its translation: CASSERKGTVNTGELFF.

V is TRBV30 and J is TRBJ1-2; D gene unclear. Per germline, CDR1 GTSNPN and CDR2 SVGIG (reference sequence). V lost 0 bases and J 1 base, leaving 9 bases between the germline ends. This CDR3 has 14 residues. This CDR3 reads CAWSVPRYNYGYTF. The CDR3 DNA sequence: TGTGCCTGGAGTGTACCCCGTTATAACTATGGCTACACCTTC.

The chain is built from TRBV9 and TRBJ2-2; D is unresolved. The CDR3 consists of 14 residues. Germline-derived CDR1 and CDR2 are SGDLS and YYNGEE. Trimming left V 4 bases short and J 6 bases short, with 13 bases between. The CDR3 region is CASSQNVVAGELFF. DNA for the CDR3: TGTGCCAGCAGCCAAAACGTTGTGGCCGGGGAGCTGTTTTTT.